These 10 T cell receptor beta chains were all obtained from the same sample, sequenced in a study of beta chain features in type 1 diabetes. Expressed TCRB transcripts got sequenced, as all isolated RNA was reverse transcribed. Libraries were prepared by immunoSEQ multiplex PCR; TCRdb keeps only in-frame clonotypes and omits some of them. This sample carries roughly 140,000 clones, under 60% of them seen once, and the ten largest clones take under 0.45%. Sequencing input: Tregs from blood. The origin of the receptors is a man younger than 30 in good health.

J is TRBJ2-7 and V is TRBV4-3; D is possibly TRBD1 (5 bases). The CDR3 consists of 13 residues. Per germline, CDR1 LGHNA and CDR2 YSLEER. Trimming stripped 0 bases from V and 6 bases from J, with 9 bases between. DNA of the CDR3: TGCGCCAGCAGCCAAGAAGGTCAGGGCGAGCAGTACTTC. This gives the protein CASSQEGQGEQYF.

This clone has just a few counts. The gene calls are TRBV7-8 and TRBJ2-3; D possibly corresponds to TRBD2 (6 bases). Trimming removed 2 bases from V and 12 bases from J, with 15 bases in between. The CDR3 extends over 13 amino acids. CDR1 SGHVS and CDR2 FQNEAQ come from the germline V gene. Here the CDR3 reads CASSLPGTPLQYF. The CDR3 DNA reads TGTGCCAGCAGCTTACCTGGGACTCCCCTCCAGTATTTT.

This CDR3 reads CASSPPRGRGGELFF. CDR3 nucleotides: TGTGCCAGCAGCCCACCCAGAGGTAGAGGGGGGGAGCTGTTTTTT. This chain connects TRBV7-2 to TRBJ2-2; possible D gene TRBD2, 5 bases. V lost 5 bases and J 8 bases, leaving 18 bases between the germline ends. The germline gives CDR1 SGHTA, CDR2 FQGNSA. The length of the CDR3 is 15 residues.

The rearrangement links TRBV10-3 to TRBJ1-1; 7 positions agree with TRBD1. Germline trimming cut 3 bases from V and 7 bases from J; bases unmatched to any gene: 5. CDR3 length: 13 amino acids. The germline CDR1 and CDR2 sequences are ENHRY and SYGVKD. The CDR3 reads CAISERGQGEAFF. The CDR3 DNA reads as TGTGCCATCAGTGAAAGGGGGCAGGGTGAAGCTTTCTTT.

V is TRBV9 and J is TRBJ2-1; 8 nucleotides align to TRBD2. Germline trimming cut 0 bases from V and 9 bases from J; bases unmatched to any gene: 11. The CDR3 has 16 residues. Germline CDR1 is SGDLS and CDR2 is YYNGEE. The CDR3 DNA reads TGTGCCAGCAGCGTAGGGGCGGGGGGCTTTGGCGGTGAGCAGTTCTTC. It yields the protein CASSVGAGGFGGEQFF.

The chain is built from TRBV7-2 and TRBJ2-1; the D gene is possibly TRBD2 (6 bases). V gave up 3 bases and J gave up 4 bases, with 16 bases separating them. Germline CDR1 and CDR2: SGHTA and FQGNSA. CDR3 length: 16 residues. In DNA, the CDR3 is TGTGCCAGCAGCTTCCATAGCGGCCCAGTATACAATGAGCAGTTCTTC. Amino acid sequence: CASSFHSGPVYNEQFF.

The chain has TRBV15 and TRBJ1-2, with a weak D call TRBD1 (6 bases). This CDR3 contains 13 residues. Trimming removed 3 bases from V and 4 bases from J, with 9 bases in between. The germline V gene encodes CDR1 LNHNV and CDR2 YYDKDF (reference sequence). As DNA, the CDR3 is TGTGCCACCAGCAGGGAGACAGGCTATGGCTACACCTTC. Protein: CATSRETGYGYTF.

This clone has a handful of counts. This CDR3 is CASSPGQGGEQYF. CDR3 DNA: TGTGCCAGCTCACCGGGACAGGGTGGCGAGCAGTACTTC. This sequence joins TRBV18 and TRBJ2-7, with 9 bases lining up with TRBD1. The CDR3 is 13 residues long. After removal of 3 bases from V and 6 bases from J, the junction contained 3 bases not matched to a gene. Germline CDR1 is KGHSH and CDR2 is LQKENI.

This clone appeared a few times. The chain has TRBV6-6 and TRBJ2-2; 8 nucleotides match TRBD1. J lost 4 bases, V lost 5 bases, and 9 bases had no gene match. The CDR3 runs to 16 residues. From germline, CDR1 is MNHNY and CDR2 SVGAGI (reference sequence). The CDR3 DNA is TGTGCCAGCAGTAGCGGACAGGGTGTCGGCACCGGGGAGCTGTTTTTT. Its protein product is CASSSGQGVGTGELFF.

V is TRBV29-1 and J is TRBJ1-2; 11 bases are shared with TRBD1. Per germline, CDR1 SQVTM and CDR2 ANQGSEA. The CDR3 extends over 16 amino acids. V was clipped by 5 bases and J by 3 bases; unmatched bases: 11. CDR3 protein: CSVQLRTGGLYYGYTF. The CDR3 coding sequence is TGCAGCGTTCAACTTCGGACAGGGGGCCTGTACTATGGCTACACCTTC.